This T cell receptor (beta chain) was recorded in a study of early T cells in non-severe SARS-CoV-2 infection. Across the whole study: Chains were unpaired, as sequencing was done on bulk RNA from unsorted whole blood.

Attachment of unique molecular identifiers to individual cDNA molecules was performed. TCRdb re-called the 5' RACE reads through MiXCR, storing one row per CDR3 protein. The table shows over 50,000 distinct CDR3 sequences, with 7.5% to 10% occurring only once. The study, taken as a whole, reports: Matching against VDJdb likely underestimated virus-specific expansions, favoring anti-spike CD8.

For this clonotype: Its antigen is not identified.

Germline CDR1 SGHDN, CDR2 FVKESK. CDR3 length: 12 amino acids. Trimming took 4 bases from V and 11 from J, leaving 9 bases between them. This TCR came from an adult who was a healthcare worker with PCR-confirmed SARS-CoV-2 infection or an uninfected control (not recorded which). V usage is TRBV14 and J usage is TRBJ1-6; D is undetermined. The sequenced material came from whole blood. As DNA, the CDR3 is TGTGCCAGCAGCCTCCCATCGGCACCCCTCCACTTT. Amino acids: CASSLPSAPLHF.